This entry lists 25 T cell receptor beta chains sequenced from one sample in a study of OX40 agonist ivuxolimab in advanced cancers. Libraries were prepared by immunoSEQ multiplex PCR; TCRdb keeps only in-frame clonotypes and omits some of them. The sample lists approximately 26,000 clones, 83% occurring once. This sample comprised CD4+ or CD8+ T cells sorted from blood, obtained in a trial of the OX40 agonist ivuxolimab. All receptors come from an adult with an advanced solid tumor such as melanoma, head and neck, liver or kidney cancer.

The CDR3 here is CASSLAPDGDRNQPQHF. DNA for the CDR3: TGTGCCAGCAGCTTAGCGCCGGACGGAGACCGCAATCAGCCCCAGCATTTT. The chain uses TRBV7-9 and TRBJ1-5; D ambiguous. The germline V and J ends were trimmed by 0 bases and 2 bases, with 14 bases remaining between them. The CDR3 has 17 residues. Germline V lookup: CDR1 SEHNR, CDR2 FQNEAQ (reference sequence).

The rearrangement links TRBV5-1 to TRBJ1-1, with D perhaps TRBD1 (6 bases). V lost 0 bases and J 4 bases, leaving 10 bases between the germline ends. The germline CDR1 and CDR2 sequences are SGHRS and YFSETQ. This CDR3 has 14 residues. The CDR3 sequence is CASSLVGGGTEAFF. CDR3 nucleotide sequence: TGCGCCAGCAGCTTGGTCGGGGGCGGCACTGAAGCTTTCTTT.

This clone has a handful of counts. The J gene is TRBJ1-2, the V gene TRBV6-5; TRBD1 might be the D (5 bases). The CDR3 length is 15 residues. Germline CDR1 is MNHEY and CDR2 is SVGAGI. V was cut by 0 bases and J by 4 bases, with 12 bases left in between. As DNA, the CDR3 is TGTGCCAGCAGTTACTCGAATGGGGACCCCTATGGCTACACCTTC. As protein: CASSYSNGDPYGYTF.

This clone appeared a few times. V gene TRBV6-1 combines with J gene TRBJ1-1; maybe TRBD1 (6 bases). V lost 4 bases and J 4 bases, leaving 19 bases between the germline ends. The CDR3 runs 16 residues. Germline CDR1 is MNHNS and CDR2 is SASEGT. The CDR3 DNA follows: TGTGCCAGCAGTGTACGCCGGGGGGGCGGCTTCACTGAAGCTTTCTTT. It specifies CASSVRRGGGFTEAFF.

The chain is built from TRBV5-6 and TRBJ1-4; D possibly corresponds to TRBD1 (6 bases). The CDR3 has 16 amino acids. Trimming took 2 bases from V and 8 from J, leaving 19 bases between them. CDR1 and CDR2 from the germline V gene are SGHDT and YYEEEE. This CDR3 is CASSFGPTTGREKLFF. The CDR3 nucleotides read TGTGCCAGCAGCTTCGGGCCCACAACAGGGAGGGAAAAACTGTTTTTT.

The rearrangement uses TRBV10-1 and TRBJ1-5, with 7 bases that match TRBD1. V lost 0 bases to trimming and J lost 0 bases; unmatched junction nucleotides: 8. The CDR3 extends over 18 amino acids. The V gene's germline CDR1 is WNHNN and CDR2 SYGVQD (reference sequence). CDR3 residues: CASSESTGKVDSNQPQHF. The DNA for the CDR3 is TGCGCCAGCAGTGAGTCGACAGGGAAGGTAGATAGCAATCAGCCCCAGCATTTT.

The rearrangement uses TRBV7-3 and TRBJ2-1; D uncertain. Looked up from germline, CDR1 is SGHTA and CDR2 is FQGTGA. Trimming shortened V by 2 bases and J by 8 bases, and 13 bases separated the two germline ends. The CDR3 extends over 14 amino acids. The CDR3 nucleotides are TGTGCCAGCAGCTTACGCTTGTCTAATGATGAGCAGTTCTTC. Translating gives CASSLRLSNDEQFF.

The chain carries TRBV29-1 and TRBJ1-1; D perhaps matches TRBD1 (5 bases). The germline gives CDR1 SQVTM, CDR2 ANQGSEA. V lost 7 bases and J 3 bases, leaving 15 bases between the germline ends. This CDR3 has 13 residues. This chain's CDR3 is CSGALWGDTEAFF. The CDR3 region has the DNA TGCAGCGGGGCCCTATGGGGGGACACTGAAGCTTTCTTT.

CDR3 amino acids: CSVAVGGNTEAFF. In nucleotides, the CDR3 is TGCAGCGTTGCGGTTGGGGGGAACACTGAAGCTTTCTTT. This chain uses TRBV29-1 with TRBJ1-1, with D possibly being TRBD1 (5 bases). This CDR3 is 13 amino acids long. Germline V gene lookup returns CDR1 SQVTM and CDR2 ANQGSEA. Trimming took off 4 bases at V and 1 base at J, with 10 bases between the two ends.

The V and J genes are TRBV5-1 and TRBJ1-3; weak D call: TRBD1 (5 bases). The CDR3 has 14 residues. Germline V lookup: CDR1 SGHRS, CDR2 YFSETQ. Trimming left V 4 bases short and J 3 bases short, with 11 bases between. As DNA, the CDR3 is TGCGCCAGCAGCATGGGGGTTTTTGGAAACACCATATATTTT. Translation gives CASSMGVFGNTIYF.

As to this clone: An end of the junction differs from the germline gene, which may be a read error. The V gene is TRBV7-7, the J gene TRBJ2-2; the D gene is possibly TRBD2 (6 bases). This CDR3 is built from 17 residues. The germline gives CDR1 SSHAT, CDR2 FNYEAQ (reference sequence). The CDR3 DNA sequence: TGTGCTAGCAGCTTAGAGCCCGCGGGGCGCAGCACCGGGGAGCTGTTTTTT. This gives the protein CASSLEPAGRSTGELFF.

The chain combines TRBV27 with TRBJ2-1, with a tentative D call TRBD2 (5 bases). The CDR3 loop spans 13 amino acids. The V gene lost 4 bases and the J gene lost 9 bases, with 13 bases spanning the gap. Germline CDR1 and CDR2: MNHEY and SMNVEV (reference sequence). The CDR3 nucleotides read TGTGCCAGCAGTTGGGTCCAGAGGGCTGAGCAGTTCTTC. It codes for CASSWVQRAEQFF.

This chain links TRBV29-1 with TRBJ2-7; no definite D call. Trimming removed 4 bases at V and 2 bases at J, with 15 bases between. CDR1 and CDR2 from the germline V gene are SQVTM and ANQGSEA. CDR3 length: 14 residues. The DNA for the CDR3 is TGCAGCGTTGTGAGAGTCGATGGAACCTACGAGCAGTACTTC. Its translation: CSVVRVDGTYEQYF.

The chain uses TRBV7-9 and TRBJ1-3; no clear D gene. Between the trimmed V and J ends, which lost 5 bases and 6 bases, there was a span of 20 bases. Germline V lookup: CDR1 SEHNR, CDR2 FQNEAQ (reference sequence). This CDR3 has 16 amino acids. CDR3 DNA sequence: TGTGCCAGCAGCCCACGGGAGCCCAGAGCGGAAAACACCATATATTTT. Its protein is CASSPREPRAENTIYF.

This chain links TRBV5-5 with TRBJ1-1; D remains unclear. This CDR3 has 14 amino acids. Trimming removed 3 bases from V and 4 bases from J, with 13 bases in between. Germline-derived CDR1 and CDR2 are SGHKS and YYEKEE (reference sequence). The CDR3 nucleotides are TGTGCCAGCAGCTGGGGAAGCAATCCCACTGAAGCTTTCTTT. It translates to CASSWGSNPTEAFF.

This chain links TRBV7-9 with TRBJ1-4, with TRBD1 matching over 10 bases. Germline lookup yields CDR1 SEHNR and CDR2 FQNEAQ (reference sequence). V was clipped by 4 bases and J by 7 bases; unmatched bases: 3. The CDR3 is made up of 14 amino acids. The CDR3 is CASSYWTGGEKLFF. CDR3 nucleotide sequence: TGTGCCAGCAGCTACTGGACAGGGGGTGAAAAACTGTTTTTT.

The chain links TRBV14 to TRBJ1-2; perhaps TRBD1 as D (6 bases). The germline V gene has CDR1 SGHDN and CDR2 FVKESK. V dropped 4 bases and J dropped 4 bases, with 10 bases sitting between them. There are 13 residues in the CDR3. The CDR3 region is CASSPGQRYGYTF. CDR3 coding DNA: TGTGCCAGCAGCCCCGGACAGCGCTATGGCTACACCTTC.

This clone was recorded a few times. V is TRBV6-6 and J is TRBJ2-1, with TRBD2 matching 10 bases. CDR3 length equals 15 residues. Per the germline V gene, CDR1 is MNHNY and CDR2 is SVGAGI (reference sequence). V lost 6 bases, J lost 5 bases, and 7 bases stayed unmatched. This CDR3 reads CASRPSGGTNNEQFF. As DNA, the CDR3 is TGTGCCAGCAGACCTAGCGGGGGTACGAACAATGAGCAGTTCTTC.

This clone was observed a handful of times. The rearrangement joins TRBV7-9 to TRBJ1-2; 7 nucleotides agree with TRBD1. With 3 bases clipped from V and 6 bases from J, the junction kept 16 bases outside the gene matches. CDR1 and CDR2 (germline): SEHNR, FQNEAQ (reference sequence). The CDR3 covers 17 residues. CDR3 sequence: CASSFLSPWEGADGYTF. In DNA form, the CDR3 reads TGTGCCAGCAGCTTCTTGAGCCCTTGGGAGGGGGCTGATGGCTACACCTTC. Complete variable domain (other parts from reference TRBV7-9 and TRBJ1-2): DTGVSQNPRHKITKRGQNVTFRCDPISEHNRLYWYRQTLGQGPEFLTYFQNEAQLEKSRLLSDRFSAERPKGSFSTLEIQRTEQGDSAMYLCASSFLSPWEGADGYTFGSGTRLTVV.

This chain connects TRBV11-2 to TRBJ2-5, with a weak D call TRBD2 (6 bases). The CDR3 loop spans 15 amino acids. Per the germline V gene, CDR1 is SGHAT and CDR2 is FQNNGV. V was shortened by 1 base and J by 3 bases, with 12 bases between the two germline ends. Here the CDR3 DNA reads TGTGCCAGCAGCTTAGCCCCTAGCGAGGAAGAGACCCAGTACTTC. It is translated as CASSLAPSEEETQYF.

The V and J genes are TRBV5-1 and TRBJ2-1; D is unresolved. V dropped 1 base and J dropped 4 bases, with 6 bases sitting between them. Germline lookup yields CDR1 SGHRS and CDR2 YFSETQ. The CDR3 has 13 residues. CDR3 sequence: CASSLTSYNEQFF. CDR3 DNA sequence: TGCGCCAGCAGCTTGACTTCATACAATGAGCAGTTCTTC.

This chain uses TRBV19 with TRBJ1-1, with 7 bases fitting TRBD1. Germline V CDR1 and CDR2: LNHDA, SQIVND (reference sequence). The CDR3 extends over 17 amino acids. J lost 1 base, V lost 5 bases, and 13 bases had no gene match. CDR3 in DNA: TGTGCCAGTAGTCCGACGCCACAGACAGGGAGGAACACTGAAGCTTTCTTT. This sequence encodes CASSPTPQTGRNTEAFF.

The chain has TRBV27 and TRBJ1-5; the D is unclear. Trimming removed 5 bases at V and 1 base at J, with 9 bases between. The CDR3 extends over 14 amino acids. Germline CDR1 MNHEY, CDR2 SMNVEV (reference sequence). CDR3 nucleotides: TGTGCCAGCAGTCCGGTCGACAGCAATCAGCCCCAGCATTTT. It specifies CASSPVDSNQPQHF.

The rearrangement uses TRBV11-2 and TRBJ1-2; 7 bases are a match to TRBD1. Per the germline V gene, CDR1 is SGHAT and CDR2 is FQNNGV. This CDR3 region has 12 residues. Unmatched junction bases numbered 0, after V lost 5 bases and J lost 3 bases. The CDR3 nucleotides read TGTGCCAGCAGCGACAGGGACTATGGCTACACCTTC. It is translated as CASSDRDYGYTF.

The CDR3 nucleotides read TGTGCCAGCAGTTACTCGGGGGGCGGGGGCTATGGCTACACCTTC. Translating gives CASSYSGGGGYGYTF. The chain combines TRBV6-6 with TRBJ1-2; D perhaps matches TRBD1 (6 bases). Looked up from germline, CDR1 is MNHNY and CDR2 is SVGAGI (reference sequence). The CDR3 runs 15 residues. The germline V and J ends were trimmed by 0 bases and 4 bases, with 12 bases remaining between them.